The T cell receptor (beta chain) under discussion was sequenced for a study of technical replicates of blood from a handful of donors. Clones were sequenced by immunoSEQ multiplex PCR, and TCRdb holds only the in-frame ones, with some missing. The sample lists 100,000 or so clones, approximately 93% occurring once. The CDR3 has 14 residues. V lost 5 bases and J lost 7; bases outside the gene matches: 8. Germline loops: CDR1 MNHEY, CDR2 SVGAGI. The sequence came from a human donor in good health. This chain uses TRBV6-5 with TRBJ2-1; 7 bases are shared with TRBD1. The sequenced material came from T cells isolated from PBMCs. The CDR3 region has the DNA TGTGCCAGCAGTGCCGTGAGGGGGCGAAATGAGCAGTTCTTC. Amino acids: CASSAVRGRNEQFF.